These 17 T cell receptor beta chains were sequenced from one sample in a study of identical twins. Using its own MiXCR run on the 5' RACE reads, TCRdb lists one record per CDR3 protein. Of approximately 620,000 distinct CDR3 sequences listed, more than 6.5% were seen once; the top ten hold 0.8% to 1%. The data were also submitted as part of a second study, on yellow fever vaccine responses in identical twins.

The material sequenced was PBMCs. The source of these receptors is a woman younger than 35 in good health.

This clonotype came up a few times. The rearrangement joins TRBV20-1 to TRBJ2-1; tentatively, D is TRBD2 (5 bases). The length of the CDR3 is 16 residues. V was shortened by 1 base and J by 0 bases, with 13 bases between the two germline ends. Per germline, CDR1 DFQATT and CDR2 SNEGSKA (reference sequence). DNA for the CDR3: TGCAGTGCTAGAGTACCGAGCGGCCACTCCTACAATGAGCAGTTCTTC. Translating it yields CSARVPSGHSYNEQFF.

V and J are TRBV7-2 and TRBJ2-1; 11 bases agree with TRBD2. The CDR3 sequence is 15 residues long. J was trimmed by 8 bases and V by 1 base; bases with no gene match: 4. The germline V gene has CDR1 SGHTA and CDR2 FQGNSA. CDR3 sequence reads: CASSLVSGRAHEQFF. The CDR3 DNA sequence: TGTGCCAGCAGCTTAGTTAGCGGGAGGGCCCATGAGCAGTTCTTC.

This clonotype came up many times. This rearrangement joins TRBV7-6 to TRBJ2-7, with 11 bases lining up with TRBD2. Germline CDR1 SGHVS, CDR2 FNYEAQ. The J segment lost 2 bases and the V segment lost 7 bases, leaving 4 bases of the junction unmatched. The CDR3 runs 14 residues. CDR3 sequence: CASKGLADTYEQYF. CDR3 coding DNA: TGTGCCAGCAAGGGACTAGCGGACACCTACGAGCAGTACTTC.

The chain employs TRBV7-8 and TRBJ2-7, with D possibly being TRBD1 or TRBD2 (5 bases each). CDR3 length equals 14 residues. Germline V gene sequence: CDR1 SGHVS, CDR2 FQNEAQ. V was trimmed by 1 base and J by 6 bases, leaving 13 bases between them. The CDR3 loop reads CASSLERHRGEQYF. The CDR3 nucleotides read TGTGCCAGCAGCTTAGAGCGGCATAGGGGCGAGCAGTACTTC.

The chain combines TRBV6-2 or TRBV6-3 with TRBJ2-3; 11 bases are a match to TRBD2. The CDR3 contains 15 residues. Germline values: CDR1 MNHEY, CDR2 SVGEGT. After removal of 5 bases from V and 0 bases from J, the junction contained 1 base not matched to a gene. CDR3 amino acids: CASSGLAGSTDTQYF. Written as DNA, the CDR3 is TGTGCCAGCAGTGGACTAGCGGGCAGCACAGATACGCAGTATTTT.

The genes are TRBV24-1 and TRBJ2-3; TRBD2 matches at 9 bases. J lost 3 bases, V lost 2 bases, and 5 bases had no gene match. The CDR3 sequence is 16 residues long. Germline lookup yields CDR1 KGHDR and CDR2 SFDVKD. CDR3 loop: CATSDYGGGGTDTQYF. The DNA for the CDR3 is TGTGCCACCAGTGATTACGGCGGGGGGGGGACAGATACGCAGTATTTT.

This clonotype was seen a few times. The chain couples TRBV20-1 to TRBJ1-2, with D uncertain. Looked up from germline, CDR1 is DFQATT and CDR2 is SNEGSKA (reference sequence). Trimming removed 7 bases at V and 5 bases at J, with 14 bases between. The CDR3 runs 12 residues. In nucleotides, the CDR3 is TGCAGTGTCCATACACCAACTTATGGCTACACCTTC. Encoded protein: CSVHTPTYGYTF.

This clonotype was found many times. The chain is built from TRBV5-6 and TRBJ1-1; the match to TRBD1 covers 7 bases. Germline V gene lookup returns CDR1 SGHDT and CDR2 YYEEEE. V shed 4 bases, J shed 1 base, and the junction held 13 bases outside the gene matches. The length of the CDR3 is 17 residues. CDR3 coding DNA: TGTGCCAGCAGCACACCAGCTGGACAGGCCCCGAACACTGAAGCTTTCTTT. Its protein product is CASSTPAGQAPNTEAFF.

This chain connects TRBV7-2 to TRBJ2-7; 7 nucleotides agree with TRBD2. The CDR3 is made up of 15 amino acids. Germline V gene lookup returns CDR1 SGHTA and CDR2 FQGNSA. With V trimmed by 1 base and J by 3 bases, 6 bases remained unmatched. CDR3 in amino acids: CASSLGGGRSYEQYF. Here the CDR3 DNA reads TGTGCCAGCAGCTTAGGGGGCGGGAGAAGCTACGAGCAGTACTTC.

This clonotype occurred a few times. This chain connects TRBV9 to TRBJ2-3; D possibly corresponds to TRBD2 (5 bases). Looked up from germline, CDR1 is SGDLS and CDR2 is YYNGEE. This CDR3 region has 14 residues. Between the trimmed V and J ends, which lost 4 bases and 4 bases, there was a span of 13 bases. The DNA for the CDR3 is TGTGCCAGCAGCATTATCAGTAGCGCAGATACGCAGTATTTT. Encoded protein: CASSIISSADTQYF.

This clonotype was detected only a few times. The chain is built from TRBV12-3 or TRBV12-4 and TRBJ2-5; 10 bases match TRBD2. The CDR3 consists of 14 residues. With V trimmed by 8 bases and J by 2 bases, 5 bases remained unmatched. CDR3 sequence (DNA): TGTGCCAGCCGAACAGCGGGAGGGCAAGAGACCCAGTACTTC. It encodes CASRTAGGQETQYF.

In its sample, this clonotype was seen many times. J is TRBJ2-5 and V is TRBV5-1, with D possibly matching TRBD2 (6 bases). This CDR3 is 15 amino acids long. The germline V and J ends were trimmed by 0 bases and 2 bases, with 11 bases remaining between them. Looked up from germline, CDR1 is SGHRS and CDR2 is YFSETQ. The CDR3 DNA reads as TGCGCCAGCAGCTTGGGACTAGGGCGACAAGAGACCCAGTACTTC. This encodes CASSLGLGRQETQYF.

The chain couples TRBV28 to TRBJ2-7; D is unresolved. Germline V gives CDR1 MDHEN, CDR2 SYDVKM. The CDR3 is made up of 15 amino acids. The germline V and J ends were trimmed by 4 bases and 9 bases, with 22 bases remaining between them. CDR3 coding DNA: TGTGCCAGCAGTTCCCCGGGTAGCCCCCGCGACGGGCAGTACTTC. This gives the protein CASSSPGSPRDGQYF.

V usage is TRBV29-1 and J usage is TRBJ2-7; D gene ambiguous. Per the germline V gene, CDR1 is SQVTM and CDR2 is ANQGSEA. The CDR3 is 13 amino acids. The V gene lost 3 bases and the J gene lost 0 bases, with 9 bases spanning the gap. The chain's CDR3 is CSVETKSSYEQYF. The CDR3 DNA is TGCAGCGTTGAGACAAAGAGCTCCTACGAGCAGTACTTC.

The J gene is TRBJ2-5, the V gene TRBV6-1; tentative D call: TRBD2 (5 bases). This CDR3 is 14 amino acids long. Trimming removed 6 bases from V and 1 base from J, with 12 bases in between. Germline V lookup: CDR1 MNHNS, CDR2 SASEGT. CDR3 in DNA: TGTGCCAGCAGCCCCAACGGGGTCCAAGAGACCCAGTACTTC. This sequence encodes CASSPNGVQETQYF.

The genes are TRBV2 and TRBJ2-3, with 8 bases fitting TRBD2. CDR1 SNHLY and CDR2 FYNNEI come from the germline V gene. The ends lost 6 bases at V and 1 base at J; junction bases unmatched: 3. The CDR3 loop spans 14 amino acids. The DNA of the CDR3 is TGTGCCAGCAGCGGACTAGCCCGCACAGATACGCAGTATTTT. This encodes CASSGLARTDTQYF.

In its sample, this clonotype was seen a few times. The chain carries TRBV11-2 and TRBJ2-3; possibly TRBD1 or TRBD2 for D (5 bases each). V was trimmed by 5 bases and J by 6 bases, leaving 15 bases between them. From germline, CDR1 is SGHAT and CDR2 FQNNGV. CDR3 length: 14 residues. Here the CDR3 DNA reads TGTGCCAGCAGCCCCAGGACAACGGGGGATACGCAGTATTTT. Translating it yields CASSPRTTGDTQYF.